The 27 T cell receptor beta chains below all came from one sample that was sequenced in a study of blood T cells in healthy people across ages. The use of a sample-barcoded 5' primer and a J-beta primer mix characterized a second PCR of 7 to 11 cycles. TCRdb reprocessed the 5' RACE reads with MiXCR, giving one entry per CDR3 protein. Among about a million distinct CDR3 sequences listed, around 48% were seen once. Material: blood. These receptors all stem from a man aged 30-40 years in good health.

CDR3 in amino acids: CASSLGWGMNTEAFF. DNA of the CDR3: TGTGCCAGCAGTTTAGGGTGGGGGATGAACACTGAAGCTTTCTTT. The V gene is TRBV12-3 or TRBV12-4, the J gene TRBJ1-1, with D tentatively TRBD1 (5 bases). The CDR3 has 15 amino acids. Trimming stripped 1 base from V and 0 bases from J, with 9 bases between.

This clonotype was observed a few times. The CDR3 protein is CASSERRNQPQHF. For the CDR3, the DNA is TGCGCCAGCAGTGAGCGGCGAAATCAGCCCCAGCATTTT. The V call is TRBV10-2, the J call TRBJ1-5; D not certain. The germline gives CDR1 WSHSY, CDR2 SAAADI. Trimming took 2 bases from V and 4 from J, leaving 6 bases between them. This CDR3 region has 13 residues.

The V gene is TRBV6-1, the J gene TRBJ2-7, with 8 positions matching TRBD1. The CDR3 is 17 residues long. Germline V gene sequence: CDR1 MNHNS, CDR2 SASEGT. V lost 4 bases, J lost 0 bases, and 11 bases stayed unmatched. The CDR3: CASSGGQALYLSYEQYF. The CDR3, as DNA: TGTGCCAGCAGTGGGGGACAGGCCCTCTACCTCTCCTACGAGCAGTACTTC.

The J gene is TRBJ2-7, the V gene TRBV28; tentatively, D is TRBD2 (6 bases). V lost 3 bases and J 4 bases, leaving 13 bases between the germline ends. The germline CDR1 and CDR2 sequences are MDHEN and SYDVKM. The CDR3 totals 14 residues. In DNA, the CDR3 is TGTGCCAGCAGTTTGTCGGGACTTCTATACGAGCAGTACTTC. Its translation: CASSLSGLLYEQYF.

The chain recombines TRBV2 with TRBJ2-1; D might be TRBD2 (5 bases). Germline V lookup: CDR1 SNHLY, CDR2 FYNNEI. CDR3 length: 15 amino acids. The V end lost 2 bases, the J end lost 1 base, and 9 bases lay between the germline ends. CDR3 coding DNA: TGTGCCAGCAGTGAAATCGAGGGTTCCTACAATGAGCAGTTCTTC. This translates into CASSEIEGSYNEQFF. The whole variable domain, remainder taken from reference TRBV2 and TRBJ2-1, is EPEVTQTPSHQVTQMGQEVILRCVPISNHLYFYWYRQILGQKVEFLVSFYNNEISEKSEIFDDQFSVERPDGSNFTLKIRSTKLEDSAMYFCASSEIEGSYNEQFFGPGTRLTVL.

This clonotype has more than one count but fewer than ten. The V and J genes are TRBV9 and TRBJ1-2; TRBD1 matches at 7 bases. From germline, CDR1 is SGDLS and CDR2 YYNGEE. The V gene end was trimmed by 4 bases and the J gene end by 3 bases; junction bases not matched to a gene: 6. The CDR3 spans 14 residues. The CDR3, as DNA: TGTGCCAGCAGCACCGAGGGGGCACACTATGGCTACACCTTC. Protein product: CASSTEGAHYGYTF.

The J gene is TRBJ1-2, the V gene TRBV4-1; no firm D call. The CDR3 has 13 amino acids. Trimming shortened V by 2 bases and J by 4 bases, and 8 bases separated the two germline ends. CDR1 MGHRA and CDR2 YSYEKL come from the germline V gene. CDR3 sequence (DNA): TGCGCCAGCAGCCAATCGGCCAGCTATGGCTACACCTTC. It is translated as CASSQSASYGYTF.

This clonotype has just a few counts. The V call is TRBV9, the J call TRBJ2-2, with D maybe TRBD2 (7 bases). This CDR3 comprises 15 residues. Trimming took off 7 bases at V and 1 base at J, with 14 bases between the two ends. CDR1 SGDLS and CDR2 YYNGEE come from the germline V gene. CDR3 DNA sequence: TGTGCCAGCCATGAGGGGGGGCAGAACACCGGGGAGCTGTTTTTT. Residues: CASHEGGQNTGELFF.

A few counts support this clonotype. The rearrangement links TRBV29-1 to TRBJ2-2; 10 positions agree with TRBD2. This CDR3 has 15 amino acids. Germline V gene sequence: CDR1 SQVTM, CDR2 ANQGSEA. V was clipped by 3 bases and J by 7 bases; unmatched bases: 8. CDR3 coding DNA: TGCAGCGTTGATCGAGGGACTAGCGAGGTCGGGGAGCTGTTTTTT. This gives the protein CSVDRGTSEVGELFF.

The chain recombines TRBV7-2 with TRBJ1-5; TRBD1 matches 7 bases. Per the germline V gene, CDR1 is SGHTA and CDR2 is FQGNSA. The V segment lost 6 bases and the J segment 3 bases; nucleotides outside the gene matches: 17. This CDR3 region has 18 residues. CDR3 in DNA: TGTGCCAGCAGGCAACCTCAGGGGGGCGGTCTAGCCAATCAGCCCCAGCATTTT. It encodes CASRQPQGGGLANQPQHF.

The CDR3 spells CSGLGIKGTQYF. As DNA, the CDR3 is TGCAGTGGGTTGGGGATAAAGGGGACCCAGTACTTC. This chain connects TRBV20-1 to TRBJ2-5; D is uncertain. CDR1 is DFQATT, CDR2 SNEGSKA, per germline (reference sequence). V shed 7 bases and J shed 7 bases, with 16 bases lying between them. This CDR3 has 12 residues.

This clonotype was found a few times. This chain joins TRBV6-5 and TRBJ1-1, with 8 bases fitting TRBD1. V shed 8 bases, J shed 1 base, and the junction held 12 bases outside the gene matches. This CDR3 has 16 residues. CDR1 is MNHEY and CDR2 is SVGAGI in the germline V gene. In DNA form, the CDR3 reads TGTGCCAGCCGGCCAGGGGGCCCCAAGGGGAACACTGAAGCTTTCTTT. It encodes CASRPGGPKGNTEAFF.

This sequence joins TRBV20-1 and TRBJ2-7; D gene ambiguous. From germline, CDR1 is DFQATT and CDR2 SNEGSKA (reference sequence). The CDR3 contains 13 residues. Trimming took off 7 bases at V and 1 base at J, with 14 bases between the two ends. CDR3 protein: CSVISRSSYEQYF. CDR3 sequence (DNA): TGCAGTGTCATCAGCAGATCTTCCTACGAGCAGTACTTC.

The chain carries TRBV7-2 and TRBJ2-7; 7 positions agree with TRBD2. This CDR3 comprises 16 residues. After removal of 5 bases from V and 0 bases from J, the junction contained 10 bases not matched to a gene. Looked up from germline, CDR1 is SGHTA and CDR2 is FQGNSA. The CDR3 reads CASSAVSGLSSYEQYF. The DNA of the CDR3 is TGTGCCAGCAGCGCCGTTAGCGGGTTGAGCTCCTACGAGCAGTACTTC.

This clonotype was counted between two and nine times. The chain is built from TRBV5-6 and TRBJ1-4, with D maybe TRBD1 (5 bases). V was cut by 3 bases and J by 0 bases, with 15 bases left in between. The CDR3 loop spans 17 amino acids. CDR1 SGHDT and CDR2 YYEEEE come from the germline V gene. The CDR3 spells CASSWLQGQSTNEKLFF. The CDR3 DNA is TGTGCCAGCAGCTGGCTTCAGGGTCAGTCAACTAATGAAAAACTGTTTTTT.

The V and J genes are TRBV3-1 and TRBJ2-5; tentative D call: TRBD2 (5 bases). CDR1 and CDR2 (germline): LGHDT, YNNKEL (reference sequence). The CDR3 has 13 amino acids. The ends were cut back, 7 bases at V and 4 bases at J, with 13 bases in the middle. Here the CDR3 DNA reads TGTGCCAGCACCCCCAGAGGGAGAGAGACCCAGTACTTC. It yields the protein CASTPRGRETQYF.

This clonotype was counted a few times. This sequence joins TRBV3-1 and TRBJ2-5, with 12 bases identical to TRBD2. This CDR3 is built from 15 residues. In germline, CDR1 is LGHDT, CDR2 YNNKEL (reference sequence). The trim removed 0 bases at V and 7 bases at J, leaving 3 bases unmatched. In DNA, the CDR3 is TGTGCCAGCAGCCAAGAGTCGGGACTAGCGGGGACCCAGTACTTC. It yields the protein CASSQESGLAGTQYF.

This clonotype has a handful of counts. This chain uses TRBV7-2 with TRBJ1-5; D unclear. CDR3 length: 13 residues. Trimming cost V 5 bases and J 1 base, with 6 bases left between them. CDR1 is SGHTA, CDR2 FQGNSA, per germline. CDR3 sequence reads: CASSAQSNQPQHF. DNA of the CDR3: TGTGCCAGCAGCGCACAAAGCAATCAGCCCCAGCATTTT.

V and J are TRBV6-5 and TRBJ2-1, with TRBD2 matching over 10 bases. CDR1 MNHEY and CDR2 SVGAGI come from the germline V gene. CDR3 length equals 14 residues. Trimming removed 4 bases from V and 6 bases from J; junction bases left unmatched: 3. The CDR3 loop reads CASSSTSGTNEQFF. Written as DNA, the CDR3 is TGTGCCAGCAGTTCCACTAGCGGGACCAATGAGCAGTTCTTC.

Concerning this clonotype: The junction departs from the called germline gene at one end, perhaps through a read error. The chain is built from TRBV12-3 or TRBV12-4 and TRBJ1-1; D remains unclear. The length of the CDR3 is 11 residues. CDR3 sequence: CASRRETETFF. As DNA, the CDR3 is TGTGCCAGCAGACGGGAAACTGAAACTTTCTTT.

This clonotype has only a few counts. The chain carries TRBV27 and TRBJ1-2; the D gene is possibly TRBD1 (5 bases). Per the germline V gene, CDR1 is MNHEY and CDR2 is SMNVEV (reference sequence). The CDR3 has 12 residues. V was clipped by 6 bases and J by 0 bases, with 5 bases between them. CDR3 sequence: CASRGANYGYTF. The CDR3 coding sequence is TGTGCCAGCAGGGGGGCTAACTATGGCTACACCTTC.

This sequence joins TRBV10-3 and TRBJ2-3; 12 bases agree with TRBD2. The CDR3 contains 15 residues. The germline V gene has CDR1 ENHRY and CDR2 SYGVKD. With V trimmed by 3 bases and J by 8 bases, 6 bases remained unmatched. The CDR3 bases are TGTGCCATCAGTGAACTAGCGGGGGGCGTAGGTACGCAGTATTTT. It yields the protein CAISELAGGVGTQYF.

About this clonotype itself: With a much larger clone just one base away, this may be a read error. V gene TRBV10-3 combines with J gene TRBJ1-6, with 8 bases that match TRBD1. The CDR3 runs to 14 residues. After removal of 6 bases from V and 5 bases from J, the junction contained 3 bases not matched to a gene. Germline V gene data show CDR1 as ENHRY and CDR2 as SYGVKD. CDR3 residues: CAISGQGNNSPLHF. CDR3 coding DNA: TGTGCCATCAGCGGACAGGGAAATAATTCACCCCTCCACTTT.

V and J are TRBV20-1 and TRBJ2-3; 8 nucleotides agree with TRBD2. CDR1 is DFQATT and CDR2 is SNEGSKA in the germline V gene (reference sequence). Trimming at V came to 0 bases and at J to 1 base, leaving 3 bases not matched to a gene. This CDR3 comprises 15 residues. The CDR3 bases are TGCAGTGCTAGAGATCCGCGGGGGGGCACAGATACGCAGTATTTT. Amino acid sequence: CSARDPRGGTDTQYF.

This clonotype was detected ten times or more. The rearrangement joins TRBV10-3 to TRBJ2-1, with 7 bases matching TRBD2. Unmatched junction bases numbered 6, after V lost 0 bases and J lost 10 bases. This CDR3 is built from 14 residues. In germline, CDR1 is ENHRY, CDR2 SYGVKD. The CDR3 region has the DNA TGTGCCATCAGTGAGTCCGGACAAGCGGGGGAGCAGTTCTTC. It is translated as CAISESGQAGEQFF.

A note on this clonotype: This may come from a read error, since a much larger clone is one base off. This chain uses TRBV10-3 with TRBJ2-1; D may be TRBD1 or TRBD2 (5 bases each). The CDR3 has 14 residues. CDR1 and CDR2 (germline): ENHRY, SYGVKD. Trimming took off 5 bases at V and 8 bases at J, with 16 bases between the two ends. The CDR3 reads CAISTGPDADEQFF. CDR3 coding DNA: TGTGCCATCAGTACGGGACCAGACGCGGATGAGCAGTTCTTC.

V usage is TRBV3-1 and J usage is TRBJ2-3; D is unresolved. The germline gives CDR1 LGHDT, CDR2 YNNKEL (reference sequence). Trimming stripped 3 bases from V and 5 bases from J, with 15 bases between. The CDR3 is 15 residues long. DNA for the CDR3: TGTGCCAGCAGCCACGGCGGACCAGCTCGAGATACGCAGTATTTT. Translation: CASSHGGPARDTQYF.